This TCR beta chain was identified in a study of T cells in Graves' hyperthyroidism and ophthalmopathy. Notes on the study in general: Expanded thyroid clonotypes (above 0.001) were mostly also found in blood.

In regard to this clonotype: Its antigen remains unknown.

The investigators amplified TCR beta CDR3 regions from RNA transcripts. TCR CDR3 regions were first amplified by RT-PCR with HTBI primers. TCRdb independently ran MiXCR on the multiplex PCR reads; one entry per CDR3 protein. The sample lists around 660,000 distinct CDR3 sequences, less than 45% occurring once. Trimming cost V 4 bases and J 3 bases; bases outside gene matches: 8. Germline V gene sequence: CDR1 SEHNR, CDR2 FQNEAQ (reference sequence). This CDR3 has 16 amino acids. The chain couples TRBV7-9 to TRBJ2-2, with 7 bases fitting TRBD1. The receptor comes from an adult man with Graves' disease, either hyperthyroidism or ophthalmopathy (not recorded which). The sample comprised peripheral blood or thyroid tissue (not recorded which). The CDR3 DNA reads as TGTGCCAGCAGCTCTAGGTCCGGGACAGACACCGGGGAGCTGTTTTTT. Its protein is CASSSRSGTDTGELFF.